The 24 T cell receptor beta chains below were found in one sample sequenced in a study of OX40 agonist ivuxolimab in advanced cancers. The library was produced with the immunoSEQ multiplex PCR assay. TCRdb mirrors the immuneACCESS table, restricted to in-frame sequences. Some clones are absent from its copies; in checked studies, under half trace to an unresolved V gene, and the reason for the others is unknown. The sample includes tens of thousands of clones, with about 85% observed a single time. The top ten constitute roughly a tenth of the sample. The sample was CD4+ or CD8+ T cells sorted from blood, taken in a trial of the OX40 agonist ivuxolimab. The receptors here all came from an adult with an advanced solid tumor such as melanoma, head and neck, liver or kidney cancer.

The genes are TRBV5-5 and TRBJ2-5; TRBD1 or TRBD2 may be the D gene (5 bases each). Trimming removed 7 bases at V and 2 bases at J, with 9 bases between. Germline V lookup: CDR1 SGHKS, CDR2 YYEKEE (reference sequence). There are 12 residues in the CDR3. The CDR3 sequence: CASGGSQETQYF. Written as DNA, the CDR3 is TGTGCCAGCGGGGGTAGTCAAGAGACCCAGTACTTC. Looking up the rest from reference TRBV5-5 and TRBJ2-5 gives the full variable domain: DAGVTQSPTHLIKTRGQQVTLRCSPISGHKSVSWYQQVLGQGPQFIFQYYEKEERGRGNFPDRFSARQFPNYSSELNVNALLLGDSALYLCASGGSQETQYFGPGTRLLVL.

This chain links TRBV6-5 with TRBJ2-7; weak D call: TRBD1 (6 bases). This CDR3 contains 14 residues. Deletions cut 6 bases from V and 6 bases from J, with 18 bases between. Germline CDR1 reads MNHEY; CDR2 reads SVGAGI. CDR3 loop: CASRVSGQKAEQYF. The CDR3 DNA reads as TGTGCCAGCAGAGTGAGCGGACAGAAGGCCGAGCAGTACTTC.

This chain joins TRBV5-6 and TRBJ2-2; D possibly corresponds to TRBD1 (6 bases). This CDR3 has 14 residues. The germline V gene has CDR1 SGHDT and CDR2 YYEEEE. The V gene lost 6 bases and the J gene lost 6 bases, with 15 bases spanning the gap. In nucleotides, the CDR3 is TGTGCCAGCAACGTAGGGGGTTGGGCCGGGGAGCTGTTTTTT. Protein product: CASNVGGWAGELFF.

Here the CDR3 DNA reads TGTGCCAGCAGCGTAGAGGGACAGGGCACAGATACGCAGTATTTT. As protein: CASSVEGQGTDTQYF. This chain connects TRBV9 to TRBJ2-3, with 8 positions matching TRBD1. The length of the CDR3 is 15 residues. Germline trimming cut 0 bases from V and 1 base from J; bases unmatched to any gene: 1. The V gene's germline CDR1 is SGDLS and CDR2 YYNGEE.

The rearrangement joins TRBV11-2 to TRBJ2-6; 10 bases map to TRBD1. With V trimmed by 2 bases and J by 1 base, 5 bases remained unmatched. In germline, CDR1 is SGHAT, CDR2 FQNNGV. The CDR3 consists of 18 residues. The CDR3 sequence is CASSLLDRGQSGANVLTF. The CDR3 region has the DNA TGTGCCAGCAGCTTACTCGACAGGGGGCAGTCTGGGGCCAACGTCCTGACTTTC.

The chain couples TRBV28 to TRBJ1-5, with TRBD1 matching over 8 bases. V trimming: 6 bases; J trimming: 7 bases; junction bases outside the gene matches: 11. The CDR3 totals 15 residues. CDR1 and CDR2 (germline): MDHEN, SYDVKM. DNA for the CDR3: TGTGCCAGCAGCCCCGGGACAGGTAACTGGCAGCCCCAGCATTTT. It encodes CASSPGTGNWQPQHF.

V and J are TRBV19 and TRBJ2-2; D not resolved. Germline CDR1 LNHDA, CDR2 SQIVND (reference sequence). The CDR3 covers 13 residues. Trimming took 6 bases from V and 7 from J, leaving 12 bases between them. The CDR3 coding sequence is TGTGCCAGTAGCCCGACAACCGTCGGGGAGCTGTTTTTT. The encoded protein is CASSPTTVGELFF.

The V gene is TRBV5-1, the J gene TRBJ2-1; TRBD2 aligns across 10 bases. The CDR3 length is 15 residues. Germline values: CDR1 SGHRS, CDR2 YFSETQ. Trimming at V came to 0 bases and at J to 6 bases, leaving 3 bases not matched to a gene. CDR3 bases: TGCGCCAGCAGCTTGGGGGTAGCGGGAGGCAATGAGCAGTTCTTC. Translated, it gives CASSLGVAGGNEQFF.

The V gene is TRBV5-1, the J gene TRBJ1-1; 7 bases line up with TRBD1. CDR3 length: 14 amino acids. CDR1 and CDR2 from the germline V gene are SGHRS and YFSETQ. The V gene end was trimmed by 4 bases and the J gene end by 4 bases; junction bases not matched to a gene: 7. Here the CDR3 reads CASSASPGGTEAFF. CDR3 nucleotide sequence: TGCGCCAGCAGCGCGTCCCCAGGGGGCACTGAAGCTTTCTTT.

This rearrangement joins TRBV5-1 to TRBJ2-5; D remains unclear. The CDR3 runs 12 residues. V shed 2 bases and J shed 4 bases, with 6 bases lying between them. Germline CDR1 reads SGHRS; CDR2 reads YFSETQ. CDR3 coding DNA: TGCGCCAGCAGCTTACGAACAGAGACCCAGTACTTC. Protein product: CASSLRTETQYF.

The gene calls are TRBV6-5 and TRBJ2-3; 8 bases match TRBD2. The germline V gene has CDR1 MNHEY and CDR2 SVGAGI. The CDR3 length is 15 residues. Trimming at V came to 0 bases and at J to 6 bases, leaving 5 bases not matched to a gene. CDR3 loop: CASSYSGTSSDTQYF. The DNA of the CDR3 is TGTGCCAGCAGTTACTCGGGGACTAGTTCCGATACGCAGTATTTT.

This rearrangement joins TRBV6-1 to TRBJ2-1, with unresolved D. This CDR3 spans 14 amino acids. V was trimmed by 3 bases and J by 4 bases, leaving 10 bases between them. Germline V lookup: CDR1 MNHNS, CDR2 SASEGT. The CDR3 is CASSDHGTYNEQFF. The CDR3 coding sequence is TGTGCCAGCAGTGATCACGGAACTTACAATGAGCAGTTCTTC.

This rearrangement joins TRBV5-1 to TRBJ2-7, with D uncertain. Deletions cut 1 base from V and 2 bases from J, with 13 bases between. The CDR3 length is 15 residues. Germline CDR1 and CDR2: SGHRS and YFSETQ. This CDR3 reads CASSLRGASPYEQYF. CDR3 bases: TGCGCCAGCAGCTTGCGTGGCGCTTCACCCTACGAGCAGTACTTC.

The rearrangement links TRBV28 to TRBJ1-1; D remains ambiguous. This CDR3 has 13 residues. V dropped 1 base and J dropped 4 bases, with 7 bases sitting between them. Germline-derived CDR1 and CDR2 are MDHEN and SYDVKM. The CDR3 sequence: CASSLSGITEAFF. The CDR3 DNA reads TGTGCCAGCAGTTTATCGGGGATCACTGAAGCTTTCTTT.

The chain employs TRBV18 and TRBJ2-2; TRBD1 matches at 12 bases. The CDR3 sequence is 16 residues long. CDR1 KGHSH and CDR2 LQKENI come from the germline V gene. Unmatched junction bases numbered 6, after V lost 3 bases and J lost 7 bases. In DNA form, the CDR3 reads TGTGCCAGCTCACCCCGGGACAGGGGGCAGATCGGGGAGCTGTTTTTT. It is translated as CASSPRDRGQIGELFF.

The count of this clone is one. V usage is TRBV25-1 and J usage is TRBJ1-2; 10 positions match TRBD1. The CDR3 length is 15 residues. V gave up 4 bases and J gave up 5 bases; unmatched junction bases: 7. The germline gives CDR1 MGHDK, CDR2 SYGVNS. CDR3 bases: TGTGCCAGCAGTGCCCGGGACAGGGGAAATTATGGCTACACCTTC. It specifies CASSARDRGNYGYTF.

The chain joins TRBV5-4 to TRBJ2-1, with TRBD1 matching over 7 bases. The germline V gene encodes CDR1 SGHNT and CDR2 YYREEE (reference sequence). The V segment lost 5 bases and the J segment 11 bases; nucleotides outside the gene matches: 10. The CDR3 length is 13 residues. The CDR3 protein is CASSGQAQEKQFF. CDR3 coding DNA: TGTGCCAGCAGTGGACAGGCCCAGGAAAAGCAGTTCTTC.

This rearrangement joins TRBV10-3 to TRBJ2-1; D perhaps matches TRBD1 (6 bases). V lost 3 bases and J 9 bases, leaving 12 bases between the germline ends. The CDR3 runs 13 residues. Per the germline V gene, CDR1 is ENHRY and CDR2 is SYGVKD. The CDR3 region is CAISDGTNPEQFF. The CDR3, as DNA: TGTGCCATCAGTGATGGGACAAACCCTGAGCAGTTCTTC.

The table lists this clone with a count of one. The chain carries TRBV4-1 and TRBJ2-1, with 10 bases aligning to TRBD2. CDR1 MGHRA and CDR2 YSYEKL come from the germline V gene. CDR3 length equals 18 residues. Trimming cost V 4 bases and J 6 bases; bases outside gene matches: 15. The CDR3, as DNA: TGCGCCAGCAGCCCTAGAGATATGGCTAGCGGGAGCCTCAATGAGCAGTTCTTC. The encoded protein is CASSPRDMASGSLNEQFF.

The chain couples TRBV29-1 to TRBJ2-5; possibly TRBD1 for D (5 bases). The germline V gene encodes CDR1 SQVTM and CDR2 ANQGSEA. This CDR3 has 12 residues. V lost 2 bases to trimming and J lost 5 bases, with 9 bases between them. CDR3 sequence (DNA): TGCAGCGTTGAACTACCAGGGGAGACCCAGTACTTC. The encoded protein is CSVELPGETQYF.

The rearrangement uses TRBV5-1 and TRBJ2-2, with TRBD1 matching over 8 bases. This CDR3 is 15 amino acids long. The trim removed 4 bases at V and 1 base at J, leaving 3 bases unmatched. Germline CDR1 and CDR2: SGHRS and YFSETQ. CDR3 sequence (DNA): TGCGCCAGCAGCAAAGGGACAGGGAACACCGGGGAGCTGTTTTTT. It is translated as CASSKGTGNTGELFF.

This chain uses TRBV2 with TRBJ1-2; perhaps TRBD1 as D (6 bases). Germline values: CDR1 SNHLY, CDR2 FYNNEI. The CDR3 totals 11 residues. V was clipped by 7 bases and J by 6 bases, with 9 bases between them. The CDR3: CASTDRHGYTF. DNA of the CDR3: TGTGCCAGCACGGACAGACATGGCTACACCTTC. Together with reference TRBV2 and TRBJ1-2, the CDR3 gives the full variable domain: EPEVTQTPSHQVTQMGQEVILRCVPISNHLYFYWYRQILGQKVEFLVSFYNNEISEKSEIFDDQFSVERPDGSNFTLKIRSTKLEDSAMYFCASTDRHGYTFGSGTRLTVV.

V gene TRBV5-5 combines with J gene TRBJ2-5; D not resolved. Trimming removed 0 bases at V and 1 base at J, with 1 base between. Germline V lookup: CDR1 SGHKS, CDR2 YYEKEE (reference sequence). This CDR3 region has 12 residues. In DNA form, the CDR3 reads TGTGCCAGCAGCTTGGGCCAAGAGACCCAGTACTTC. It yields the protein CASSLGQETQYF.

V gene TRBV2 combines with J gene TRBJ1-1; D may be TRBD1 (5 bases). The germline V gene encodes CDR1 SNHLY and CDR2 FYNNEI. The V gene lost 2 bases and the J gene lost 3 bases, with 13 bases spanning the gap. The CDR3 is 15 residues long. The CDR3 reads CASSEQGVPDTEAFF. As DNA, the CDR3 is TGTGCCAGCAGTGAACAGGGCGTTCCAGACACTGAAGCTTTCTTT.